The 11 T cell receptor beta chains below were found in one sample sequenced in a study of T cell responses to AZD1222 COVID-19 vaccine. TCRdb's copy holds only in-frame clones and misses some; the assay was immunoSEQ multiplex PCR. The sample holds around 60,000 clones, 80% to 90% seen once. This sample comprised peripheral blood, obtained on day 0 of AZD1222 vaccination. The receptors here all came from an adult in good health.

The V gene is TRBV5-4, the J gene TRBJ2-7, with a weak D call TRBD1 (6 bases). This CDR3 is built from 14 residues. V was shortened by 1 base and J by 6 bases, with 14 bases between the two germline ends. Germline loops: CDR1 SGHNT, CDR2 YYREEE (reference sequence). CDR3 residues: CASSLYQGMSEQYF. The CDR3 DNA is TGTGCCAGCAGCTTGTATCAGGGGATGAGCGAGCAGTACTTC. The entire variable domain, with the rest obtained from reference TRBV5-4 and TRBJ2-7, is as follows: ETGVTQSPTHLIKTRGQQVTLRCSSQSGHNTVSWYQQALGQGPQFIFQYYREEENGRGNFPPRFSGLQFPNYSSELNVNALELDDSALYLCASSLYQGMSEQYFGPGTRLTVT.

The chain combines TRBV5-4 with TRBJ1-2; no reliable D call. Germline CDR1 reads SGHNT; CDR2 reads YYREEE (reference sequence). Trimming shortened V by 4 bases and J by 3 bases, and 7 bases separated the two germline ends. The CDR3 runs to 12 residues. The CDR3 region has the DNA TGTGCCAGCAGCCAGACCGACTATGGCTACACCTTC. It codes for CASSQTDYGYTF.

This chain links TRBV9 with TRBJ1-1; the D gene is possibly TRBD1 (5 bases). The CDR3 sequence is 15 residues long. The germline V and J ends were trimmed by 4 bases and 4 bases, with 17 bases remaining between them. Per germline, CDR1 SGDLS and CDR2 YYNGEE. Written as DNA, the CDR3 is TGTGCCAGCAGCACCTCCGGGGCACAAAGCACTGAAGCTTTCTTT. Translating gives CASSTSGAQSTEAFF.

The chain joins TRBV4-1 to TRBJ1-1; 9 bases map to TRBD1. V was pared by 4 bases and J by 2 bases, with 8 bases of the junction left unmatched. The CDR3 is made up of 16 amino acids. From germline, CDR1 is MGHRA and CDR2 YSYEKL. The CDR3 bases are TGCGCCAGCAGCCGTCGTCCGGGACAGGGCAACACTGAAGCTTTCTTT. Protein: CASSRRPGQGNTEAFF.

The chain combines TRBV21-1 with TRBJ1-2. TRBV21-1 is designated a pseudogene. The CDR3 contains 14 residues. In nucleotides, the CDR3 is TGTGCCAGCAGCAAAGGTCCATTCATGGAAGGCTACACCTTC. Translated, it gives CASSKGPFMEGYTF.

In this sample, this clone turned up once. The chain links TRBV30 to TRBJ1-4; possible D gene TRBD1, 5 bases. V lost 2 bases to trimming and J lost 5 bases, with 15 bases between them. The CDR3 has 15 residues. CDR1 is GTSNPN, CDR2 SVGIG, per germline (reference sequence). CDR3 in amino acids: CAWSSSGGTNEKLFF. The CDR3 DNA follows: TGTGCCTGGAGTTCTAGTGGGGGGACGAATGAAAAACTGTTTTTT. The entire variable domain, with the rest obtained from reference TRBV30 and TRBJ1-4, is as follows: SQTIHQWPATLVQPVGSPLSLECTVEGTSNPNLYWYRQAAGRGLQLLFYSVGIGQISSEVPQNLSASRPQDRQFILSSKKLLLSDSGFYLCAWSSSGGTNEKLFFGSGTQLSVL.

The chain combines TRBV12-3 or TRBV12-4 with TRBJ2-5; 7 nucleotides agree with TRBD1. V lost 1 base, J lost 5 bases, and 1 base stayed unmatched. The CDR3 is made up of 13 amino acids. CDR3 in amino acids: CASSLVGGETQYF. The DNA of the CDR3 is TGTGCCAGCAGTTTAGTAGGGGGCGAGACCCAGTACTTC.

This clone came up once. The J gene is TRBJ1-1, the V gene TRBV3-1 (or the pseudogene TRBV3-2); D gene uncertain. Trimming pared 2 bases from V and 0 bases from J, leaving 13 bases between. CDR3 length: 16 amino acids. In germline, CDR1 is LGHDT, CDR2 YNNKEL (reference sequence). The CDR3 DNA reads as TGTGCCAGCAGCCAACTATCCGTCGGAGTGAACACTGAAGCTTTCTTT. Its protein is CASSQLSVGVNTEAFF.

V gene TRBV11-2 combines with J gene TRBJ1-3; TRBD1 is a possible D gene (6 bases). The V and J ends lost 4 bases and 3 bases respectively, with 13 bases between them. The CDR3 loop spans 15 amino acids. Germline V gene lookup returns CDR1 SGHAT and CDR2 FQNNGV. For the CDR3, the DNA is TGTGCCAGCAGCTCCCAGGGGTGGGGTGGAAACACCATATATTTT. It specifies CASSSQGWGGNTIYF.

The rearrangement links TRBV19 to TRBJ2-2; 7 bases fit TRBD2. The CDR3 spans 16 residues. V shed 7 bases, J shed 1 base, and the junction held 9 bases outside the gene matches. Germline CDR1 reads LNHDA; CDR2 reads SQIVND (reference sequence). The CDR3 DNA is TGTGCCAGTAAGATGATCCAGCGGGGGAACACCGGGGAGCTGTTTTTT. Translated, it gives CASKMIQRGNTGELFF.

The chain joins TRBV7-9 to TRBJ1-2; TRBD1 might be the D (6 bases). There are 12 residues in the CDR3. Looked up from germline, CDR1 is SEHNR and CDR2 is FQNEAQ (reference sequence). Trimming left V 4 bases short and J 6 bases short, with 9 bases between. The chain's CDR3 is CASSSGEDGYTF. The CDR3, as DNA: TGTGCCAGCAGCTCAGGGGAGGATGGCTACACCTTC. The entire variable domain, with the rest obtained from reference TRBV7-9 and TRBJ1-2, is as follows: DTGVSQNPRHKITKRGQNVTFRCDPISEHNRLYWYRQTLGQGPEFLTYFQNEAQLEKSRLLSDRFSAERPKGSFSTLEIQRTEQGDSAMYLCASSSGEDGYTFGSGTRLTVV.